Detailed here is one T cell receptor beta chain. This CDR3 comprises 14 residues. The V gene lost 6 bases and the J gene lost 7 bases, with 18 bases spanning the gap. From germline, CDR1 is MGHDK and CDR2 SYGVNS. The data belong to a study of blood T cell repertoires in COVID-19. Generated by immunoSEQ multiplex PCR, the TCRdb table keeps only in-frame clones and is missing some. The table includes some 200,000 clones, roughly nine tenths detected once. Sequences were obtained from PBMCs or T cells enriched from blood (not recorded which). V is TRBV25-1 and J is TRBJ1-2, with D maybe TRBD1 (5 bases). The TCR was taken from a woman between 50 and 59 years old in a cohort exposed to, infected with or recovered from COVID-19 (not recorded which). In nucleotides, the CDR3 is TGTGCCAGCAGCCCCCCAGGGAGGACAATTGGCTACACCTTC. Amino acids: CASSPPGRTIGYTF.